This TCR beta chain was recorded in a study of cytomegalovirus exposure and HLA in healthy donors. About the study: As released early, the data held approximately 80 million unique TCRs from HLA-typed donors. The study, taken as a whole, reports: Later work found that TCR association rates differed between HLA loci; DRB1 had the most and HLA-C the fewest. In a later analysis, a missense DCLRE1C variant was linked to TCR beta V- and J-gene trimming. Certain sequence variants were highly shared and formed a cluster, and this cluster was likely a sequencing artifact.

This CDR3 comprises 16 residues. Germline loops: CDR1 MDHEN, CDR2 SYDVKM. The V end was cut by 5 bases, the J end by 3 bases, with 20 bases between. In the PCR, 60 Vbeta and 13 Jbeta primers were used. Repertoires were generated with immunoSEQ multiplex PCR, while TCRdb's copy carries only in-frame clones and drops some. The repertoire table contains more than 200,000 clones. With respect to this clone: Its target is not known.

The sequenced sample was PBMCs. The sequence was obtained from a woman under 40 in good health and CMV-seropositive. V usage is TRBV28 and J usage is TRBJ2-7, with a tentative D call TRBD2 (6 bases). CDR3 bases: TGTGCCAGCAGTCCCTCAGGGTCCAGCGGGCACTACGAGCAGTACTTC. Protein sequence: CASSPSGSSGHYEQYF.